This entry is about one T cell receptor (beta chain). It lacks a known antigen. There are no base qualities to consult, and no much larger clone falls within one base. CDR3 length: 15 amino acids, cysteine to phenylalanine. Of the read, only the CDR3 DNA is kept; its 45 bases are in frame from base 1. Library creation used the immunoSEQ multiplex PCR assay. For the multiplex PCR, a mixture combining 60 forward primers for TCR Vbeta segments and 13 reverse primers for TCR Jbeta segments was used. Amplification of the CDR3 region of rearranged TCR beta genes was performed with a multiplex PCR assay on genomic DNA. Amplified TCR beta libraries were sequenced as 87-base-pair reads on the Illumina HiSeq System. Per the authors' processing: In a later analysis, some 80 million unique TCR beta chains were counted across the approximately 640 repertoires, and about 9.9 million of these chains were shared by at least two donors. To remove PCR and sequencing errors, raw reads were error-corrected and collapsed into unique sequences using a nearest-neighbor algorithm that merged closely related sequences. CDR3 sequences were aligned to IMGT reference sequences to assign V, D and J gene segments. Each retained sequence needed at least a six-nucleotide match to both a V gene segment and a J gene segment. Rearrangements were classified as productive when the CDR3 lacked stop codons and remained in frame with V and J, and all other rearrangements were classified as non-productive. CDR3 was defined by IMGT convention, running from the second conserved V-encoded cysteine to the conserved J-encoded phenylalanine. The earlier analysis of a few hundred of the donors excluded any sequence lacking an unambiguous match to a single V gene segment. An earlier analysis of 500 to 600 of the donors classified V segments as functional when productive rearrangements were above 56.7% and as segregating when the standard deviation between donors was above 5%. A statistical classification framework was built to diagnose cytomegalovirus status from the catalog of TCR beta chain sequences. In a later analysis, V and J genes were assigned by comparing TCR nucleotide sequences against IMGT/GENE-DB human TR gene sequences. Using the TCRdist pipeline, a later analysis assigned CDR3 sequences along with most-parsimonious VDJ recombination scenarios. A later analysis defined each TCR beta chain by its CDR3 amino acid sequence plus V-gene family, and excluded reads lacking a unique V-gene family. As a way to deal with suspected cross-contamination and a sequencing artifact, a later analysis dropped roughly 620 nucleotide sequences that were highly shared and had low generation probability. In a later analysis, a clonal expansion index for each public chain was calculated from normalized within-repertoire ranks of inferred template counts. In a later analysis, generation probabilities were computed with a VDJ recombination model fitted to out-of-frame rearrangements, and the resulting probabilities were checked against IGoR. Hypergeometric tests were used in a later analysis to score TCR-TCR, TCR-HLA and TCR-CMV co-occurrence, with a repertoire-size bias correction applied to the TCR pairs. In a later analysis, false discovery rates were estimated by permuting HLA or CMV assignments 20 times. In a later analysis, co-occurring TCRs were grouped using DBSCAN, and TCRdist sequence similarity was added for clustering within HLA-allele-positive subsets. Co-occurrence clustering excluded repertoires with fewer than 30,000 or more than 120,000 public chains, plus five with anomalous nucleotide sharing. As stored in TCRdb, this immuneACCESS dataset retains in-frame rearrangements with V and J assigned. A fraction of the clones does not appear; measured against another copy, unresolved V genes explain less than half of the discrepancy, and the remainder lacks a known reason. Clone size and V and J calls were adopted from that table, with D and trimming inferred from the DNA. Recorded for this sample are 130,000 or so clones; 81% of them occurred a single time. The ten largest clones take up 2% to 2.5% of the sample.

These data are taken from a study of cytomegalovirus exposure and HLA in healthy donors (dated by TCRdb to 2017 to 2019). A note on the overall study: According to an earlier analysis of 587 of the donors, 200 million or so T cells yielded some 120 million unique TCR beta sequences and approximately 300 Gb of sequence data. The study used immunosequencing to profile the T cell repertoires of more than 650 subjects and linked those repertoires to cytomegalovirus serostatus. Roughly 5 DR-DQ haplotypes were handled as single units for association and clustering, since linkage in the cohort was strong. A later genetic analysis took genome-wide SNP genotypes for about 60% of the roughly 670 donors and used that subset as a discovery cohort. Both class I and class II loci were covered by HLA typing, at four-digit resolution. A separate validation cohort of 90 to 150 different subjects was used in addition to the roughly 620-subject first cohort. To predict cytomegalovirus infection status, the study brought together high-throughput TCR immunosequencing, statistical association of individual TCRs with disease status, and machine learning. Of the roughly 420 genotyped donors, less than 90% were placed in the genetic ancestry cluster associated with self-reported Caucasian donors. The number of donors typed differed by locus, with 629-630 for A, B, C, DRB1 and DQB1, 522 for DQA1, 600 to 610 for DPA1, and some 440 for DPB1. To study patterns of TCR occurrence, a later analysis re-analyzed previously published TCR beta repertoires from around 670 donors and added high-resolution HLA genotyping. Among 300 to 450 genotyped donors of the cohort, an average of 235,054 unique TCR beta nucleotide sequences were sequenced per donor, roughly 20% of them non-productive. Alongside the repertoire data, information on donor age, sex, ethnicity and CMV serostatus was compiled. Every repertoire in the discovery cohort had been generated on one and the same sequencing platform. Rather than drawing on any new phenotypic data, the later analysis identified candidate immune exposures from TCR beta sequences and the way those sequences occurred across donors. In an earlier analysis of roughly 600 of the donors, high-throughput TCR beta sequencing was used to judge whether each TCR beta V gene segment behaved as functional or pseudogenic. The study aimed to test whether signatures of past pathogen exposure could be identified by cataloging public T cell receptors. About 280 gigabases of sequencing data and tens of millions of unique TCR sequences were included in an early release covering around 600 HLA-typed donors. What the study reported, not specific to this receptor: Most CMV-associated TCR beta chains appeared to be HLA-restricted in a later analysis, and the HLA associations seemed to be driven largely by CMV exposure. In a later analysis, several top co-occurrence clusters were reported to appear linked to parvovirus B19, influenza, CMV and Epstein-Barr virus. An earlier analysis of approximately 500 of the donors showed that most TCR beta V segments appeared in productive rearrangements either about 87% or about 30% of the time, which broadly matched IMGT annotations. According to a later analysis, TCR association rates differed among HLA loci, with DRB1 alleles showing the most associated TCRs and HLA-C alleles showing the fewest. Because HLA typing was missing for some donors at each locus, association tests included only the typed subset. Presence/absence analyses assumed roughly uniform sequencing depth across donors, an assumption that may not hold. Assigning TCR associations to individual alleles was difficult when HLA alleles, especially DR and DQ, strongly co-occurred. Specific HLA alleles were associated with 16,951 TCR beta sequences at a false discovery rate of 0.05 in a later analysis. In a later analysis, HLA-associated TCR beta chains showed more clonal expansion and lower generation probabilities than non-associated chains that were equally common. A further reported finding was that TCR beta sequences accurately predicted the HLA-A and HLA-B alleles for most subjects in the first cohort. A later genetic analysis associated a missense DCLRE1C variant with V-gene and J-gene trimming of TCR beta chains, and an independent cohort replicated the association. The study listed around 160 TCR beta chains as associated with cytomegalovirus. A cluster of highly shared sequence variants was judged likely to be a technical artifact of the sequencing pipeline. Over 15 rarely observed V segments, including chromosome 9 orphons, were excluded from the earlier analysis of 550 to 700 of the donors because counts were too low. Linkage disequilibrium might explain the correlated functional status among segregating V segments, but an unknown experimental factor could not be excluded. The cohort was sequenced for TCR beta chains only, and without alpha or paired-chain data the features that could be detected were limited. Because the 87-base-pair reads could not distinguish some IMGT-functional V segments, including TRBV6-2 and TRBV6-3, those segments were excluded. Three of the identified cytomegalovirus-associated TCR beta chains were confirmed in vitro to be specific for cytomegalovirus antigens. Compared with the roughly 700-donor mean, donors in an Asian-associated ancestry cluster had fewer N-insertions in productive TCRs, according to a later genetic analysis. Most TCR sequences were seen in very few donors, while some public TCRs were found in many individuals. In both the original and validation cohorts, the classifier was reported to diagnose cytomegalovirus status with high specificity and sensitivity. It was suggested by the authors that the approach could potentially be generalized to other disease states and immunological phenotypes. The only immune exposure information available for the cohort was CMV serostatus.

The cohort was made up of roughly 670 healthy bone marrow donors. At the time of sampling, every cohort member was nominally healthy, though immune exposures that went unrecorded were likely present. The donor was CMV seronegative and belonged to the group of 352 seronegative cohort members. A peripheral blood sample was provided by each donor, and peripheral blood mononuclear cells were used for TCR beta sequencing. The Qiagen DNeasy Blood Extraction Kit was used to extract genomic DNA from the blood cell samples. Sequenced: PBMCs. This chain is built from TRBV12-2 and TRBJ2-5; the D call TRBD2 from the table was never checked on the DNA. TRBV12-2 is given as a pseudogene. This receptor was identified in a woman aged 40 to 50 in good health and CMV-seronegative. The DNA sequence is TGTGCAAGTCGCCAATGGACTAGCGATAAAGAGACCCAGTACTTC. This sequence encodes CASRQWTSDKETQYF.